Shown below are 19 T cell receptor beta chains from a single sample sequenced in a study of regulatory T cells in long-lasting Graves disease (dated by TCRdb to the early 2020s). The label giving this sample's time point can be read as: persistent/refractory GD, antithyroid drugs over 5 years with positive TRAb. For both TCR sequencing and RNA sequencing, RNA was extracted from PBMCs in TRIzol. The library was produced with multiplex PCR. TCRdb shows the sequencer as Illumina HiSeq 4000. iRepertoire HTBI primers and Arm-PCR amplification of CDR3 regions were used to construct TCR beta libraries. TCRdb took the public reads, trimmed them with fastp at Q25, ran MiXCR for clone calling and kept in-frame beta chains. One record per CDR3 amino acid sequence lists the most common genes and DNA. The sample table shows fewer than 400,000 distinct CDR3 sequences, and less than 25% are seen once. The ten largest clones capture roughly 20% of the sample.

Material: peripheral blood mononuclear cells (PBMCs), obtained when the disease was refractory, from a patient treated with antithyroid drugs. The receptors here all came from a female donor with Graves disease.

This clonotype was seen at least ten times. This chain links TRBV30 with TRBJ1-1; no reliable D call. This CDR3 contains 11 residues. Germline V gene lookup returns CDR1 GTSNPN and CDR2 SVGIG (reference sequence). V lost 0 bases, J lost 4 bases, and 3 bases lay in between. The CDR3 coding sequence is TGTGCCTGGAGTGTACTCACTGAAGCTTTCTTT. Protein: CAWSVLTEAFF. Supplemented by reference TRBV30 and TRBJ1-1, the full variable domain reads SQTIHQWPATLVQPVGSPLSLECTVEGTSNPNLYWYRQAAGRGLQLLFYSVGIGQISSEVPQNLSASRPQDRQFILSSKKLLLSDSGFYLCAWSVLTEAFFGQGTRLTVV.

The J gene is TRBJ2-5, the V gene TRBV12-3 or TRBV12-4; 14 bases line up with TRBD2. The V segment lost 6 bases and the J segment 5 bases; nucleotides outside the gene matches: 8. CDR3 length equals 16 residues. CDR3 DNA sequence: TGTGCCAGCAGCAAATTCGGGACTAGCGGGAGTGAGACCCAGTACTTC. It translates to CASSKFGTSGSETQYF.

The table lists this clonotype with many counts. The CDR3 here is CASSLRSGREKEQYF. The CDR3 DNA reads TGTGCCAGCAGTTTAAGGAGCGGGAGGGAAAAAGAGCAGTACTTC. The chain combines TRBV27 with TRBJ2-7; the match to TRBD2 covers 10 bases. V was pared by 2 bases and J by 7 bases, with 8 bases of the junction left unmatched. Germline V gene lookup returns CDR1 MNHEY and CDR2 SMNVEV (reference sequence). This CDR3 contains 15 residues.

The sample holds a few counts of this clonotype. This chain uses TRBV10-2 with TRBJ2-4; no definite D call. The germline V gene encodes CDR1 WSHSY and CDR2 SAAADI. V was shortened by 10 bases and J by 0 bases, with 7 bases between the two germline ends. CDR3 size: 12 residues. The CDR3 DNA follows: TGCGCCACCCTTCTAGCCAAAAACATTCAGTACTTC. Amino acid sequence: CATLLAKNIQYF.

This clonotype has at least ten counts. The chain has TRBV12-3 or TRBV12-4 and TRBJ1-2, with D perhaps matching TRBD1 (5 bases). V lost 3 bases and J lost 7, with 12 bases in between. This CDR3 spans 13 amino acids. CDR3 nucleotides: TGTGCCAGCAGTTTGTTTGGGGACCCTGGCTACACCTTC. Translated: CASSLFGDPGYTF.

This chain connects TRBV6-4 to TRBJ1-1; D is undetermined. CDR3 length: 13 residues. CDR1 is MRHNA, CDR2 SNTAGT, per germline. The V end was cut by 5 bases, the J end by 4 bases, with 11 bases between. CDR3 nucleotide sequence: TGTGCCAGCAGTCTCTATGAGGGCACTGAAGCTTTCTTT. Protein sequence: CASSLYEGTEAFF.

The chain carries TRBV7-9 and TRBJ2-7; TRBD1 might be the D (6 bases). The germline V and J ends were trimmed by 1 base and 0 bases, with 16 bases remaining between them. The germline CDR1 and CDR2 sequences are SEHNR and FQNEAQ (reference sequence). The CDR3 loop spans 17 amino acids. The CDR3 here is CASSLESLLGGSYEQYF. The CDR3 bases are TGTGCCAGCAGCTTAGAGTCCCTTTTAGGGGGCTCCTACGAGCAGTACTTC.

The chain combines TRBV28 with TRBJ2-5, with 12 bases aligning to TRBD1. The CDR3 spans 15 residues. Germline loops: CDR1 MDHEN, CDR2 SYDVKM. V was pared by 5 bases and J by 5 bases, with 6 bases of the junction left unmatched. The CDR3, as DNA: TGTGCCAGCAGTACGGGGGACAGGGGGCGGGAGACCCAGTACTTC. It codes for CASSTGDRGRETQYF.

This clonotype has a single count. The rearrangement joins TRBV13 to TRBJ2-3, with 8 bases lining up with TRBD2. Germline CDR1 reads PRHDT; CDR2 reads FYEKMQ (reference sequence). The CDR3 runs 15 residues. Trimming removed 5 bases from V and 6 bases from J; junction bases left unmatched: 10. The CDR3 sequence is CASSRRGGKMDTQYF. The CDR3 region has the DNA TGTGCCAGCAGCCGTCGGGGGGGGAAGATGGATACGCAGTATTTT. Filled out from reference TRBV13 and TRBJ2-3, the complete variable domain reads AAGVIQSPRHLIKEKRETATLKCYPIPRHDTVYWYQQGPGQDPQFLISFYEKMQSDKGSIPDRFSAQQFSDYHSELNMSSLELGDSALYFCASSRRGGKMDTQYFGPGTRLTVL.

J is TRBJ2-1 and V is TRBV29-1, with 10 bases that match TRBD2. The CDR3 totals 14 residues. Germline CDR1 and CDR2: SQVTM and ANQGSEA. V lost 7 bases to trimming and J lost 8 bases; unmatched junction nucleotides: 11. The CDR3 DNA reads as TGCAGCGACTCGGGACTAGCGTCACGGGATGAGCAGTTCTTC. Amino acid sequence: CSDSGLASRDEQFF.

V gene TRBV19 combines with J gene TRBJ1-2; 10 nucleotides align to TRBD1. Per germline, CDR1 LNHDA and CDR2 SQIVND (reference sequence). The CDR3 has 14 residues. V was pared by 10 bases and J by 2 bases, with 7 bases of the junction left unmatched. As DNA, the CDR3 is TGTGCCACCAGACAGGGGGCAGTAAACTATGGCTACACCTTC. Translating gives CATRQGAVNYGYTF.

This clonotype was recorded many times. The chain carries TRBV6-1 and TRBJ2-7, with D perhaps matching TRBD2 (5 bases). The V gene lost 6 bases and the J gene lost 4 bases, with 13 bases spanning the gap. CDR1 is MNHNS, CDR2 SASEGT, per germline. This CDR3 has 13 residues. The CDR3 sequence: CASSFKTTYEQYF. The DNA for the CDR3 is TGTGCCAGCAGCTTTAAGACTACTTACGAGCAGTACTTC.

As for this clonotype: A much larger clone lies a single base off, so this may be a read error. The chain is built from TRBV28 and TRBJ2-5; D tentatively fits TRBD1 or TRBD2 (6 bases each). There are 14 residues in the CDR3. Germline loops: CDR1 MDHEN, CDR2 SYDVKM. The ends were cut back, 11 bases at V and 4 bases at J, with 20 bases in the middle. Written as DNA, the CDR3 is TGTGCCGGCATTGACGGGGGCCCAGGAGAGACCCAGTACTTC. It specifies CAGIDGGPGETQYF.

The gene calls are TRBV5-4 and TRBJ2-5; D gene uncertain. Germline CDR1 is SGHNT and CDR2 is YYREEE (reference sequence). V lost 2 bases, J lost 2 bases, and 10 bases lay in between. The CDR3 spans 14 residues. The CDR3 protein is CASSFMGLQETQYF. The CDR3 nucleotides read TGTGCCAGCAGCTTTATGGGTCTGCAAGAGACCCAGTACTTC.

The J gene is TRBJ1-1, the V gene TRBV19, with D tentatively TRBD1 (5 bases). The CDR3 is 19 amino acids. Per germline, CDR1 LNHDA and CDR2 SQIVND (reference sequence). Deletions cut 5 bases from V and 0 bases from J, with 25 bases between. This chain's CDR3 is CASSPNGAGGPLMNTEAFF. The CDR3 nucleotides are TGTGCCAGTAGTCCGAACGGGGCAGGCGGACCTTTGATGAACACTGAAGCTTTCTTT.

This clonotype was seen ten or more times. The chain has TRBV28 and TRBJ2-7; D is undetermined. The CDR3 runs 14 residues. CDR1 and CDR2 from the germline V gene are MDHEN and SYDVKM. The V gene lost 1 base and the J gene lost 5 bases, with 12 bases spanning the gap. This CDR3 reads CASSLYSPGHEQYF. In nucleotides, the CDR3 is TGTGCCAGCAGTTTATATTCCCCGGGCCACGAGCAGTACTTC.

The chain recombines TRBV5-1 with TRBJ2-1; D remains ambiguous. The germline CDR1 and CDR2 sequences are SGHRS and YFSETQ. V was pared by 4 bases and J by 5 bases, with 13 bases between. The CDR3 has 14 residues. The CDR3 is CASSPGLADNEQFF. CDR3 sequence (DNA): TGCGCCAGCAGCCCGGGCCTGGCGGACAATGAGCAGTTCTTC.

The chain joins TRBV29-1 to TRBJ1-1; 7 bases are a match to TRBD1. Germline V gives CDR1 SQVTM, CDR2 ANQGSEA. The V and J ends lost 4 bases and 0 bases, in that order; junction bases with no gene match: 8. This CDR3 is 15 amino acids long. CDR3 nucleotides: TGCAGCGTTGGTCGGGACAGTTTTATGAACACTGAAGCTTTCTTT. It is translated as CSVGRDSFMNTEAFF.

This clonotype was found once. Since a much larger clone is just one base distant, this may be a read error. V usage is TRBV7-9 and J usage is TRBJ2-7, with 10 bases fitting TRBD1. J lost 4 bases, V lost 8 bases, and 11 bases had no gene match. Germline loops: CDR1 SEHNR, CDR2 FQNEAQ (reference sequence). CDR3 size: 15 residues. The CDR3 nucleotides read TGTGCCAGCGGCCCTTCCGGGACAGGGGTTTACGAGCAGTACTTC. Translated, it gives CASGPSGTGVYEQYF.